This entry is about one T cell receptor beta chain. Antigen specificity is unknown. These data belong to a study of cytomegalovirus exposure and HLA in healthy donors. Looking at the study overall: An early release of data contained roughly 86 million unique TCRs, which came from HLA-typed donors.

Germline values: CDR1 ENHRY, CDR2 SYGVKD. With 2 bases removed from V and 7 bases from J, the gap between germline ends came to 18 bases. The CDR3 contains 16 residues. Points from the study as a whole: Researchers reported in a later analysis that a missense DCLRE1C variant was tied to TCR beta V- and J-gene trimming. Being productive about 87% or about 30% of the time was typical of most TCR beta V segments in an earlier analysis. Around 160 TCR beta chains were listed as cytomegalovirus-associated.

60 Vbeta and 13 Jbeta primers were used in PCR. The repertoire was sequenced with immunoSEQ multiplex PCR; TCRdb's copy has only in-frame clones and lacks some. The repertoire includes 95,000 to 150,000 clones, around 84% of them detected once, and roughly 3.1% sits in the top ten. The source is a woman aged 25 to 39 in good health and CMV-seropositive. Sequenced: PBMCs. This chain connects TRBV10-3 to TRBJ2-1; maybe TRBD1 (6 bases). The CDR3 nucleotides are TGTGCCATCAGTGAGGGCGCAGGGGCCCCTCGGAATGAGCAGTTCTTC. Translating it yields CAISEGAGAPRNEQFF.